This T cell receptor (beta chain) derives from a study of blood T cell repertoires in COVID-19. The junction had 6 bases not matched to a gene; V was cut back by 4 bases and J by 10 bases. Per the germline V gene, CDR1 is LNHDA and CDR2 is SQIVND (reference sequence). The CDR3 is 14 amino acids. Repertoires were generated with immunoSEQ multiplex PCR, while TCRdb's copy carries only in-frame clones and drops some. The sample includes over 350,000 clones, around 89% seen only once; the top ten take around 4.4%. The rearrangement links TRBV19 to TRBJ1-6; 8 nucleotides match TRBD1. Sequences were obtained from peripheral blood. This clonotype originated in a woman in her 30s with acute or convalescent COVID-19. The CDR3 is CASSTRGRESPLHF. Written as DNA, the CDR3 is TGTGCCAGTAGTACCAGGGGGCGAGAGTCACCCCTCCACTTT.